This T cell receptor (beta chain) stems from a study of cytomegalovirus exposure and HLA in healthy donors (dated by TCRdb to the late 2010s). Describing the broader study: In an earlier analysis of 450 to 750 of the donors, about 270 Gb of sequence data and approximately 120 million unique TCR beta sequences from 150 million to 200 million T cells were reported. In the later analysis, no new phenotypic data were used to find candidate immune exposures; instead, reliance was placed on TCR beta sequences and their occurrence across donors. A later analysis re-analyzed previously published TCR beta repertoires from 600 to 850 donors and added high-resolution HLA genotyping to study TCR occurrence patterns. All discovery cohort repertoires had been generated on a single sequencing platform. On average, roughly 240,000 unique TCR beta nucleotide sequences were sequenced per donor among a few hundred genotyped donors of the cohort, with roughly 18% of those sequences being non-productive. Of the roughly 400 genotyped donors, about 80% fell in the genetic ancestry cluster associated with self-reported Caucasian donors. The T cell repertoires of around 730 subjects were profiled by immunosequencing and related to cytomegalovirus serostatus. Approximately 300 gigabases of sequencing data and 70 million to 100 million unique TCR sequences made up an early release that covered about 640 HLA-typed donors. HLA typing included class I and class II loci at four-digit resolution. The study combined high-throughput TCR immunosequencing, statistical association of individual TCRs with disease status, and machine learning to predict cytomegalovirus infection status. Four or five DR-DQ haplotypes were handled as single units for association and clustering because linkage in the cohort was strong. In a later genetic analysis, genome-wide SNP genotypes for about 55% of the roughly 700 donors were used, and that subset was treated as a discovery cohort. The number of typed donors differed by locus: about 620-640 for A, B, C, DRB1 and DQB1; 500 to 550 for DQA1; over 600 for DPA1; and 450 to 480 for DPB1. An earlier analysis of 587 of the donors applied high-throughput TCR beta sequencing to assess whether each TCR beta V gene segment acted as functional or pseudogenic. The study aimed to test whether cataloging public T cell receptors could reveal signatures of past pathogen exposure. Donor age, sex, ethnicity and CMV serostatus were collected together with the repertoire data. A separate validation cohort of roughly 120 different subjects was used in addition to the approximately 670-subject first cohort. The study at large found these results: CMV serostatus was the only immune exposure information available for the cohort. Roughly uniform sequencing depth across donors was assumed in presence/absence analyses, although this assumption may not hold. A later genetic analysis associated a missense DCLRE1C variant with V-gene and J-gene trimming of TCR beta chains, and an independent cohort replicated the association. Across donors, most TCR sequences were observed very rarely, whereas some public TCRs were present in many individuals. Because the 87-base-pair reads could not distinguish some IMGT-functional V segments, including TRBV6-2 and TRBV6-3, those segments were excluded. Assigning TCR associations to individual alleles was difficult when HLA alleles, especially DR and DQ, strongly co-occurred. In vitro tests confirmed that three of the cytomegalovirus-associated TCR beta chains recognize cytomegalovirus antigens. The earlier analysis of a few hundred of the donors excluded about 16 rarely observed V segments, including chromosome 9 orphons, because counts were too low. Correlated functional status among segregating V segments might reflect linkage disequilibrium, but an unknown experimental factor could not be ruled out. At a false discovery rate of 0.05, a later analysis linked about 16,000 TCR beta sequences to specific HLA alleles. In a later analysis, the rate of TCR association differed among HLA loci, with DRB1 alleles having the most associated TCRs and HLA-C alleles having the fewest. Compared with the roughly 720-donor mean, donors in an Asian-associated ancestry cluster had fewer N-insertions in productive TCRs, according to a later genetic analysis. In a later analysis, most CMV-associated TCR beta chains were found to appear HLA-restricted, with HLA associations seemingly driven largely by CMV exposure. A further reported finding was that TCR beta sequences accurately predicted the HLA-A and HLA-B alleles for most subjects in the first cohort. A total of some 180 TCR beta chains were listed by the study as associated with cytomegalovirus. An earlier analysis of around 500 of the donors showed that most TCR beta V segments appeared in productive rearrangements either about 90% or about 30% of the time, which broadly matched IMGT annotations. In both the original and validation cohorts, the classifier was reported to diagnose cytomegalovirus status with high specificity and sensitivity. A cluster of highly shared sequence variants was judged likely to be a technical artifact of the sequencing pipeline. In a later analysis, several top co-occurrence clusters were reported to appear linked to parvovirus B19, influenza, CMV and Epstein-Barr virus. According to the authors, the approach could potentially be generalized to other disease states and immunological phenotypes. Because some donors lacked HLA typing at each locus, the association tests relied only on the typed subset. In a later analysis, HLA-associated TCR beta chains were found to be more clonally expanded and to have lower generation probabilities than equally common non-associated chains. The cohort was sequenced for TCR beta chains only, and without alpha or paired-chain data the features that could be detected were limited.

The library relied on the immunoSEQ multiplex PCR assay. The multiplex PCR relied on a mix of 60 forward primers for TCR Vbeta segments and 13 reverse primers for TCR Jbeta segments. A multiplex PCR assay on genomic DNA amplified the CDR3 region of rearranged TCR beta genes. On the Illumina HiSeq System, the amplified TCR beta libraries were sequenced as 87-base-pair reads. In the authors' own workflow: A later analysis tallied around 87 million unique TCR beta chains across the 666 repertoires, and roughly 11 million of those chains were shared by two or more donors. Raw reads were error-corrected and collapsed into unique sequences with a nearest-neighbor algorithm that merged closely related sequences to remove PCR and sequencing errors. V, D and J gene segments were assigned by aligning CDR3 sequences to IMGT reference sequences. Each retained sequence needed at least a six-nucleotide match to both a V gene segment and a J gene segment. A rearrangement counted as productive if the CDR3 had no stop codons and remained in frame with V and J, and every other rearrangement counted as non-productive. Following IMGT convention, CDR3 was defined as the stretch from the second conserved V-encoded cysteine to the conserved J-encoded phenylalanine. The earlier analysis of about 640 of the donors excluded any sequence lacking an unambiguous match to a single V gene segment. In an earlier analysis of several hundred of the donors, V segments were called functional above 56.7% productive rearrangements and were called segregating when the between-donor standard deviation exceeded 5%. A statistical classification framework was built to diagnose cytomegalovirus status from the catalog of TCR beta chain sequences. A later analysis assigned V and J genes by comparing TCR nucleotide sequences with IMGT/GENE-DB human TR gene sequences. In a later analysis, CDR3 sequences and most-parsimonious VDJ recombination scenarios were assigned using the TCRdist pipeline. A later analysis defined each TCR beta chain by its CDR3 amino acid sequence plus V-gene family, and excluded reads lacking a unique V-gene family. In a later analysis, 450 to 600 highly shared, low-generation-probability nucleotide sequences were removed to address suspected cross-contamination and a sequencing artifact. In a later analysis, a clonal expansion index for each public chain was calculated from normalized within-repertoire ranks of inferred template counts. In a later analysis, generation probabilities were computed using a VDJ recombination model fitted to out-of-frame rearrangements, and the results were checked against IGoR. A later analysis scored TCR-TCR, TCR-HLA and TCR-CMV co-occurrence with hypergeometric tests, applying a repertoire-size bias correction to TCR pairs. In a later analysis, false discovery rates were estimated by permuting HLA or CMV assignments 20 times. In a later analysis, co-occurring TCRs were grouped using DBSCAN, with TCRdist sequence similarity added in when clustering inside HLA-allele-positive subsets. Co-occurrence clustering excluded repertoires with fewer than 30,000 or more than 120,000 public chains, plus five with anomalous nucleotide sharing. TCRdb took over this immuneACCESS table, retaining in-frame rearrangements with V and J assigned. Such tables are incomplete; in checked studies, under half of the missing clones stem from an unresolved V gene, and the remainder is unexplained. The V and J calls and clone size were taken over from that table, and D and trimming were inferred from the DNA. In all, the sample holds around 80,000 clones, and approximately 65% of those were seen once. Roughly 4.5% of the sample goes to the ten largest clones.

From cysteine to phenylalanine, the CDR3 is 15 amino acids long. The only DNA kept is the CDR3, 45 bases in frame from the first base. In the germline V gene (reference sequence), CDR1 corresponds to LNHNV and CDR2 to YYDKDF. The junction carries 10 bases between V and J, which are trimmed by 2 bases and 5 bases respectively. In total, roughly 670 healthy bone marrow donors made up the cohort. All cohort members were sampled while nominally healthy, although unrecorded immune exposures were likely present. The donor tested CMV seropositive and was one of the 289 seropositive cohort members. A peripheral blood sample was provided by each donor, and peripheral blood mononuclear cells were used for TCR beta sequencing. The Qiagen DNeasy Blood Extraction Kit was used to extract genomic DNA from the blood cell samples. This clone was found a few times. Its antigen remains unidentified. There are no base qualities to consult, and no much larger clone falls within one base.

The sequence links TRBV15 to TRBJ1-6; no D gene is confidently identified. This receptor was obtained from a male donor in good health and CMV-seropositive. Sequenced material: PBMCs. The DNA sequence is TGTGCCACCAGCAGAAGTACCGCTAATAATTCACCCCTCCACTTT. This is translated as CATSRSTANNSPLHF.